The clone carrying this T cell receptor (beta chain) was found many times. There were TCR beta CDR3 regions amplified from RNA transcripts. In the first-round RT-PCR of the TCR CDR3, the HTBI primer set was used. MiXCR, applied by TCRdb to the multiplex PCR reads, yields one record per CDR3 protein. In the table there are about 350,000 distinct CDR3 sequences, roughly 18% of which are singletons. This sample is drawn from a study of T cells in Graves' hyperthyroidism and ophthalmopathy. The CDR3 length is 18 residues. V lost 1 base and J lost 2, with 20 bases in between. Germline CDR1 is MGHDK and CDR2 is SYGVNS.

The chain recombines TRBV25-1 with TRBJ1-2; D is possibly TRBD1 (6 bases). The origin of this receptor is a woman between 40 and 50 years old with Graves' ophthalmopathy. Input material: blood. Here the CDR3 reads CASSESRWRDKVNYGYTF. The CDR3 coding sequence is TGTGCCAGCAGTGAATCTCGTTGGAGGGACAAGGTGAACTATGGCTACACCTTC.